A single sample is the source of the 10 T cell receptor beta chains below, sequenced in a study of OX40 agonist ivuxolimab in advanced cancers. Sequenced by immunoSEQ multiplex PCR; TCRdb stores in-frame clones only, minus some. The sample comprises about 66,000 clones, approximately 81% of which are singletons, and 0.68% rests with the top ten. The sequencing here drew on CD4+ or CD8+ T cells sorted from blood, taken in a trial of the OX40 agonist ivuxolimab. The receptors stem from an adult with an advanced solid tumor such as melanoma, head and neck, liver or kidney cancer.

This chain joins TRBV5-8 and TRBJ1-5; weak D call: TRBD1 (5 bases). Germline V lookup: CDR1 SGHTS, CDR2 YDEGEE. V was clipped by 2 bases and J by 4 bases, with 16 bases between them. The CDR3 is 16 amino acids. CDR3 residues: CASSFSLGTGNQPQHF. Written as DNA, the CDR3 is TGTGCCAGCAGCTTTAGTCTCGGGACGGGAAATCAGCCCCAGCATTTT.

The sample holds one count of this clone. The chain recombines TRBV2 with TRBJ2-3, with D perhaps TRBD1 (5 bases). Trimming pared 6 bases from V and 3 bases from J, leaving 7 bases between. There are 12 residues in the CDR3. Germline V gene sequence: CDR1 SNHLY, CDR2 FYNNEI. DNA for the CDR3: TGTGCCAGCAGCAGGGCTACAGATACGCAGTATTTT. Translating it yields CASSRATDTQYF. The full variable domain, rest sourced from reference TRBV2 and TRBJ2-3, is EPEVTQTPSHQVTQMGQEVILRCVPISNHLYFYWYRQILGQKVEFLVSFYNNEISEKSEIFDDQFSVERPDGSNFTLKIRSTKLEDSAMYFCASSRATDTQYFGPGTRLTVL.

The V call is TRBV18, the J call TRBJ2-2; the D is unclear. CDR1 is KGHSH and CDR2 is LQKENI in the germline V gene. The CDR3 covers 16 residues. The ends were cut back, 3 bases at V and 0 bases at J, with 11 bases in the middle. The chain's CDR3 is CASSPQEPANTGELFF. In DNA form, the CDR3 reads TGTGCCAGCTCACCTCAGGAACCCGCGAACACCGGGGAGCTGTTTTTT.

The chain joins TRBV5-1 to TRBJ2-5; 7 positions match TRBD1. The CDR3 loop spans 19 amino acids. In germline, CDR1 is SGHRS, CDR2 YFSETQ. Trimming removed 5 bases from V and 6 bases from J; junction bases left unmatched: 25. The CDR3 region is CASSSTYRGLMESVQTQYF. The CDR3 DNA follows: TGCGCCAGCAGTTCGACCTACAGGGGTTTGATGGAGAGTGTGCAGACCCAGTACTTC.

As DNA, the CDR3 is TGTGCCAGCAGCCCGCGGACTAGCGGTGGAGATACGCAGTATTTT. Amino acid sequence: CASSPRTSGGDTQYF. The rearrangement uses TRBV11-2 and TRBJ2-3; 10 bases agree with TRBD2. The germline gives CDR1 SGHAT, CDR2 FQNNGV. The CDR3 contains 15 residues. Trimming took 5 bases from V and 5 from J; bases not matched to a gene: 7.

Here the CDR3 reads CASSTSGTGGNTIYF. In DNA, the CDR3 is TGTGCCAGCAGTACATCCGGGACAGGAGGAAACACCATATATTTT. The chain links TRBV6-5 to TRBJ1-3, with 8 positions matching TRBD1. The ends lost 5 bases at V and 4 bases at J; junction bases unmatched: 7. In germline, CDR1 is MNHEY, CDR2 SVGAGI. CDR3 size: 15 residues.

This clone showed up just once. This chain links TRBV6-5 with TRBJ2-1; unclear D gene. The CDR3 consists of 16 residues. The V and J ends lost 0 bases and 0 bases respectively, with 9 bases between them. The germline V gene has CDR1 MNHEY and CDR2 SVGAGI. DNA for the CDR3: TGTGCCAGCAGTTACTCAATAGCCCTCTCCTACAATGAGCAGTTCTTC. This translates into CASSYSIALSYNEQFF.

The rearrangement links TRBV7-3 to TRBJ2-7, with a possible D match to TRBD1 (6 bases). V shed 1 base and J shed 4 bases, with 8 bases lying between them. The CDR3 sequence is 13 residues long. Germline V CDR1 and CDR2: SGHTA, FQGTGA. The CDR3 nucleotides are TGTGCCAGCAGCTTAATGGGACAATACGAGCAGTACTTC. Translation: CASSLMGQYEQYF.

This clone appeared a single time. The chain is built from TRBV28 and TRBJ1-5; weak D call: TRBD1 (5 bases). Germline V gene sequence: CDR1 MDHEN, CDR2 SYDVKM. The V and J ends lost 6 bases and 4 bases respectively, with 16 bases between them. The CDR3 is made up of 15 amino acids. The CDR3, as DNA: TGTGCCAGCAGAGCACGGGACCCGGGGAATCAGCCCCAGCATTTT. Amino acids: CASRARDPGNQPQHF. The complete variable domain, with remaining parts taken from reference TRBV28 and TRBJ1-5, reads DVKVTQSSRYLVKRTGEKVFLECVQDMDHENMFWYRQDPGLGLRLIYFSYDVKMKEKGDIPEGYSVSREKKERFSLILESASTNQTSMYLCASRARDPGNQPQHFGDGTRLSIL.

The chain is built from TRBV28 and TRBJ1-1; D gene unclear. This CDR3 comprises 15 residues. V was cut by 4 bases and J by 2 bases, with 14 bases left in between. Germline lookup yields CDR1 MDHEN and CDR2 SYDVKM. DNA for the CDR3: TGTGCCAGCAGTTCGGGTCTGCGGGGTAACACTGAAGCTTTCTTT. Protein sequence: CASSSGLRGNTEAFF.